The TCR beta chain under discussion was sequenced for a study of CXCR3-negative and CXCR3-positive naive CD8 T cells. cDNA libraries for TRB were generated by 5' RACE incorporating UMI labels. TCRdb reanalyzed the 5' RACE reads, giving one entry per CDR3 protein sequence and no DNA. The sample data list under 50,000 distinct CDR3 sequences. Every individual CD8+ T cell subset underwent sorting in triplicate at approximately 310,000 cells apiece. Study outcomes and limitations: Each naive subset displayed comparably high diversity, whereas memory CD8+ cells displayed much lower diversity.

To note about this clonotype: The antigen is not known.

The sequenced sample consisted of naive CXCR3- CD8+ T cells from blood. Subset of the sample: CD45RO-CCR7+CD27+CD95- naive CD8+ T cells lacking CXCR3 (TNR3-). This clonotype was sampled from a human donor in good health. Some clones in this sample may be carry-over from other donors' samples.

The CDR3 spells CASRDSGRSGDTQYF. The chain joins TRBV5-6 to TRBJ2-3; there is no DNA to check the TCRdb D call of TRBD2. This CDR3 has 15 amino acids. Germline CDR1 is SGHDT and CDR2 is YYEEEE. Drawing the rest from reference TRBV5-6 and TRBJ2-3, the complete variable domain is DAGVTQSPTHLIKTRGQQVTLRCSPKSGHDTVSWYQQALGQGPQFIFQYYEEEERQRGNFPDRFSGHQFPNYSSELNVNALLLGDSALYLCASRDSGRSGDTQYFGPGTRLTVL.